This TCR beta chain was observed in a study of T-cell memory formation after mild COVID-19. CDR1 is LNHDA and CDR2 is SQIVND in the germline V gene (reference sequence). V lost 5 bases and J lost 2; bases outside the gene matches: 7. This CDR3 is 16 amino acids long. TCRdb fed the 5' RACE reads into MiXCR, producing one record per CDR3 protein. The sample holds around 250,000 distinct CDR3 sequences, around 15% seen once. V gene TRBV19 combines with J gene TRBJ1-5, with TRBD1 matching 9 bases. The material sequenced was PBMCs or a T cell subset sorted from them (not recorded which). The TCR was taken from a young man who had mild COVID-19 (a few samples of this study predate the infection). Cell type and time point are not known. As DNA, the CDR3 is TGTGCCAGTAGTGCCACAGGGGGCGGAGGCAATCAGCCCCAGCATTTT. Encoded protein: CASSATGGGGNQPQHF.